This T cell receptor beta chain was profiled in a study of blood T cell repertoires in COVID-19. Turning to the study itself: PBMCs, B-cell-depleted T cells, or T cells were the source of the cDNA or gDNA that made up the material.

Clinical history as reported by participants underpinned cohort assignment. Germline V gene data show CDR1 as MNHEY and CDR2 as SMNVEV (reference sequence). The CDR3 has 14 residues. The J segment lost 6 bases and the V segment lost 11 bases, leaving 14 bases of the junction unmatched. Sequencing was performed with immunoSEQ multiplex PCR; in TCRdb, only in-frame clones are kept and a portion is missing. This table holds hundreds of thousands of clones, 89% found once. This chain uses TRBV27 with TRBJ1-2, with 8 nucleotides matching TRBD1. This TCR came from a woman between 35 and 50 years old who had recovered from COVID-19. Sequencing was performed on PBMCs or T cells enriched from blood (not recorded which). The CDR3 region is CASGGRQGADGYTF. The CDR3 DNA reads as TGTGCCTCTGGGGGCCGGCAGGGGGCCGATGGCTACACCTTC.